This T cell receptor beta chain was obtained from a study of blood T cell repertoires in COVID-19. V lost 9 bases, J lost 1 base, and 10 bases lay in between. Germline V gene sequence: CDR1 SNHLY, CDR2 FYNNEI. CDR3 length: 14 residues. Method: immunoSEQ multiplex PCR; TCRdb's copy keeps in-frame clones and lacks some. This sample has tens of thousands of clones; roughly 88% occur once, and the top ten carry more than 1.5%. V and J are TRBV2 and TRBJ2-6; a weak D match, TRBD1 (6 bases). This sequence was found in a woman of 80 years or more with active or convalescent COVID-19. The sequenced sample consisted of peripheral blood. The CDR3 DNA follows: TGTGCCAGAACACAGGGATCTGGGGCCAACGTCCTGACTTTC. As protein: CARTQGSGANVLTF.